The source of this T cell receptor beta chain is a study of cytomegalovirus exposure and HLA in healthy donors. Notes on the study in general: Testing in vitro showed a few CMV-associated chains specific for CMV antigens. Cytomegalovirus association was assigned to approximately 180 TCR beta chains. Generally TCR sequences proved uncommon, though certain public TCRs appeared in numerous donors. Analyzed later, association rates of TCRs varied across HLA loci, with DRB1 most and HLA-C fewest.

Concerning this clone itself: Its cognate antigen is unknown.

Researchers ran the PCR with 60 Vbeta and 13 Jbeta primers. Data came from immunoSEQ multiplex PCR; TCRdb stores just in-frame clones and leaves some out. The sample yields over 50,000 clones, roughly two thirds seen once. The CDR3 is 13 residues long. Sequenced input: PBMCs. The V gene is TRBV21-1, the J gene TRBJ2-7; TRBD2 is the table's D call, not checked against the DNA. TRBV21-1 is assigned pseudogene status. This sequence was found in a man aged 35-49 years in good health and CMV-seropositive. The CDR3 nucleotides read TGTGCCAGCTCAATGGGGAGCGCCTACGAGCAGTACTTC. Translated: CASSMGSAYEQYF.